The present entry profiles one T cell receptor (beta chain) with its context. Repertoires were generated with immunoSEQ multiplex PCR, while TCRdb's copy carries only in-frame clones and drops some. The table has some 370,000 clones, around 87% seen once; the top ten hold more than 9%. The record originates from a study of blood T cell repertoires in COVID-19. Trimming took 4 bases from V and 4 from J; bases not matched to a gene: 6. The CDR3 has 14 residues. Germline V lookup: CDR1 MGHRA, CDR2 YSYEKL. Patients from Seattle were sampled longitudinally, starting during active infection. J is TRBJ1-2 and V is TRBV4-1, with 7 bases aligning to TRBD1. The specimen sequenced was peripheral blood. The source of this sequence is a woman in her twenties or thirties with COVID-19, enrolled during active disease. The CDR3 DNA reads TGCGCCAGCAGCCCCTCGACAGGGATCTATGGCTACACCTTC. Amino acids: CASSPSTGIYGYTF.